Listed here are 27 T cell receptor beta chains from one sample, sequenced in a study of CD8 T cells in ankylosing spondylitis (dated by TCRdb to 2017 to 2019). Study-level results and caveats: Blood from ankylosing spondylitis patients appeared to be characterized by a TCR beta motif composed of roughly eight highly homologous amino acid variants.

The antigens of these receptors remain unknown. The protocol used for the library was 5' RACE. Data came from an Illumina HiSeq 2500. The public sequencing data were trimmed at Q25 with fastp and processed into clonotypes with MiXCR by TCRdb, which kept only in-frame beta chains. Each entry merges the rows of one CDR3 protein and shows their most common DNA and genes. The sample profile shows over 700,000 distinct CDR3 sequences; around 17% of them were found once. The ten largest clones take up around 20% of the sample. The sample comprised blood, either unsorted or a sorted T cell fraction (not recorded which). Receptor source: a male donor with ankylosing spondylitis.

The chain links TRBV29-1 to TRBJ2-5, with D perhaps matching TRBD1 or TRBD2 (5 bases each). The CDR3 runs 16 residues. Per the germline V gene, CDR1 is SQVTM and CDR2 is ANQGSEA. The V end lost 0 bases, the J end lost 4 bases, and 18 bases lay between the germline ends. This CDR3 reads CSVEDLAVGARETQYF. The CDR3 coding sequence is TGCAGCGTTGAAGACTTAGCCGTCGGGGCGCGAGAGACCCAGTACTTC. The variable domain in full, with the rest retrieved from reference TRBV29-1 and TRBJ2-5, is SAVISQKPSRDICQRGTSLTIQCQVDSQVTMMFWYRQQPGQSLTLIATANQGSEATYESGFVIDKFPISRPNLTFSTLTVSNMSPEDSSIYLCSVEDLAVGARETQYFGPGTRLLVL.

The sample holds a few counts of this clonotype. CDR3 DNA: TGCGCCAGCAGCCGCCGGACAGGGTCGGGGGAAACTTGCACCTTC. It yields the protein CASSRRTGSGETCTF. The rearrangement uses TRBV4-1 and TRBJ1-2; 8 bases match TRBD1. CDR3 size: 15 residues. V shed 4 bases and J 13 bases; nucleotides not matched to a gene: 17. CDR1 and CDR2 from the germline V gene are MGHRA and YSYEKL.

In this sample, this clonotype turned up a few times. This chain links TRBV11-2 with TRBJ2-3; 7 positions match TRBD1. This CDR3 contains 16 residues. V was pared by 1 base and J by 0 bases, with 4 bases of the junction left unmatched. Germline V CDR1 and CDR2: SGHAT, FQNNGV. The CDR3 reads CASSLGDRASTDTQYF. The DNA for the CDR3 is TGTGCCAGCAGCTTAGGTGACAGGGCTAGCACAGATACGCAGTATTTT.

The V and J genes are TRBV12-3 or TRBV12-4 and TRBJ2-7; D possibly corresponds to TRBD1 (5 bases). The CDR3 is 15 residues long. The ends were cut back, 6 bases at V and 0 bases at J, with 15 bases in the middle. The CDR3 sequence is CASSLGQLNSYEQYF. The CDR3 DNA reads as TGTGCCAGCAGCTTGGGGCAGTTAAACTCCTACGAGCAGTACTTC.

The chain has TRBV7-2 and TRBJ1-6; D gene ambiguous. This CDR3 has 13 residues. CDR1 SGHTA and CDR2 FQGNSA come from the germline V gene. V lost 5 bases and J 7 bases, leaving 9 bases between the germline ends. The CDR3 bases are TGTGCCAGCAGCCGAGATGGAAATTCACCCCTCCACTTT. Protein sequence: CASSRDGNSPLHF.

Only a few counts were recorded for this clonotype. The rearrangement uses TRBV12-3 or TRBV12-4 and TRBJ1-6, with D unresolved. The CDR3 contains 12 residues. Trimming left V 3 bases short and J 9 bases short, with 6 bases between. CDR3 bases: TGTGCCAGCAGTTTGAAGGGTTCACCCCTCCACTTT. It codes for CASSLKGSPLHF.

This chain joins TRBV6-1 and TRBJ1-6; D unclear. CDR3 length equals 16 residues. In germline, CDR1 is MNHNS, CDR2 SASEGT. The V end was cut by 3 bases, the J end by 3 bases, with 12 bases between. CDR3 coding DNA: TGTGCCAGCAGTGAGTGGTGGGCGAACTATAATTCACCCCTCCACTTT. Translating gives CASSEWWANYNSPLHF.

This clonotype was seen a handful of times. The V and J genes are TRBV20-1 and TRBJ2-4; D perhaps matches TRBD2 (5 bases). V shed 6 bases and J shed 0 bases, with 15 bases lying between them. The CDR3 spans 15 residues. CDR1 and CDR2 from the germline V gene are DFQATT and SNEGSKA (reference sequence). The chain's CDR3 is CSALDGGLAKNIQYF. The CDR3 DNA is TGCAGTGCACTCGACGGAGGACTAGCCAAAAACATTCAGTACTTC.

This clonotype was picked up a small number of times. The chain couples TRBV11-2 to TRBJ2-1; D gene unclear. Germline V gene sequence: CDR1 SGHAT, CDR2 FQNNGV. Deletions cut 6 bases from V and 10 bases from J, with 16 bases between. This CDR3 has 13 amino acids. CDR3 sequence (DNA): TGTGCCAGCAGATATCCGCTAGTTAGCGAGCAGTTCTTC. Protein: CASRYPLVSEQFF.

The CDR3 loop reads CAISERGDSPLHF. The CDR3 DNA reads as TGTGCCATCAGTGAGAGGGGAGACTCACCCCTCCACTTT. The chain has TRBV10-3 and TRBJ1-6; D is possibly TRBD1 (5 bases). Trimming stripped 2 bases from V and 10 bases from J, with 9 bases between. CDR1 and CDR2 from the germline V gene are ENHRY and SYGVKD. This CDR3 region has 13 residues.

The CDR3 reads CASSQVENAGHNEKLFF. The CDR3 coding sequence is TGCGCCAGCAGCCAAGTCGAAAACGCAGGGCATAATGAAAAACTGTTTTTT. The chain couples TRBV4-1 to TRBJ1-4; weak D call: TRBD1 (5 bases). Germline V gene lookup returns CDR1 MGHRA and CDR2 YSYEKL. The CDR3 extends over 17 amino acids. Trimming took 1 base from V and 4 from J, leaving 16 bases between them.

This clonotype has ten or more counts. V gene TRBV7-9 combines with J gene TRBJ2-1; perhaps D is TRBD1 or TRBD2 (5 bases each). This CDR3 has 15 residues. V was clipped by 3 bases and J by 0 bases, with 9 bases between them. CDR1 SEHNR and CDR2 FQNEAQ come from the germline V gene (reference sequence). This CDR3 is CASSLSGGSYNEQFF. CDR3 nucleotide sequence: TGTGCCAGCAGCTTGTCTGGGGGCTCCTACAATGAGCAGTTCTTC. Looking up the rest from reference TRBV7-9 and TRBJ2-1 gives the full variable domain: DTGVSQNPRHKITKRGQNVTFRCDPISEHNRLYWYRQTLGQGPEFLTYFQNEAQLEKSRLLSDRFSAERPKGSFSTLEIQRTEQGDSAMYLCASSLSGGSYNEQFFGPGTRLTVL.

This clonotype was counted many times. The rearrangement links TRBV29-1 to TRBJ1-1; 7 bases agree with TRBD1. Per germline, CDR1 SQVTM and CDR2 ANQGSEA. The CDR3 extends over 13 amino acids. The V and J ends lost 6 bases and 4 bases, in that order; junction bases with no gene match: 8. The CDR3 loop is CSVQATGTTEAFF. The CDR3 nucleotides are TGCAGCGTCCAAGCGACAGGGACCACTGAAGCTTTCTTT. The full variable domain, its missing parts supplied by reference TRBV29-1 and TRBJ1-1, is SAVISQKPSRDICQRGTSLTIQCQVDSQVTMMFWYRQQPGQSLTLIATANQGSEATYESGFVIDKFPISRPNLTFSTLTVSNMSPEDSSIYLCSVQATGTTEAFFGQGTRLTVV.

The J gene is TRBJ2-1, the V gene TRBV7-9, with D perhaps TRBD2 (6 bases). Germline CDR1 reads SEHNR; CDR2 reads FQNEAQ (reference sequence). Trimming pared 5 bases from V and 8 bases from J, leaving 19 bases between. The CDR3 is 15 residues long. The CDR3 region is CASSKTGTGVDEQFF. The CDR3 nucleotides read TGTGCCAGCAGCAAAACCGGGACTGGGGTGGATGAGCAGTTCTTC.

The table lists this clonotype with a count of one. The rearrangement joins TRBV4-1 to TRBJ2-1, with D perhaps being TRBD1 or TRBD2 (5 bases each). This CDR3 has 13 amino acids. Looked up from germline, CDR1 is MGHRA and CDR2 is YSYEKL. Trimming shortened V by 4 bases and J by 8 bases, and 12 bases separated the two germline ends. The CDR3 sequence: CASSLPGRDEQFF. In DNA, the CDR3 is TGCGCCAGCAGCCTTCCGGGACGCGATGAGCAGTTCTTC.

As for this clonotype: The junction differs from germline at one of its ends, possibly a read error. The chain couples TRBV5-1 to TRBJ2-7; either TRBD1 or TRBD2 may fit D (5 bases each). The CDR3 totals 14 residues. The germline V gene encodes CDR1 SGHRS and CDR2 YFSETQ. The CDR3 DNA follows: TGTGCCAGCTCATCCCGGGACGGAACCTACGAGCAGTACTTC. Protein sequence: CASSSRDGTYEQYF.

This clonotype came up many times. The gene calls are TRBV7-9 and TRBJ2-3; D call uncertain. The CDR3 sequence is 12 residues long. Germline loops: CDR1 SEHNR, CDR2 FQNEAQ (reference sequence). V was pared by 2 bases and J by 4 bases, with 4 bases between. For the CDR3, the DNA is TGTGCCAGCAGCTTAAGCGCAGATACGCAGTATTTT. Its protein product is CASSLSADTQYF.

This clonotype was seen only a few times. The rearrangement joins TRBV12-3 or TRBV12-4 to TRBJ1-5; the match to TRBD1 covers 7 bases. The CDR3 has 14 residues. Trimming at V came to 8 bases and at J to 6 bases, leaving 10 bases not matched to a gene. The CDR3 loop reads CASGSTGRGQPQHF. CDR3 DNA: TGTGCCAGCGGGTCGACAGGGCGTGGTCAGCCCCAGCATTTT.

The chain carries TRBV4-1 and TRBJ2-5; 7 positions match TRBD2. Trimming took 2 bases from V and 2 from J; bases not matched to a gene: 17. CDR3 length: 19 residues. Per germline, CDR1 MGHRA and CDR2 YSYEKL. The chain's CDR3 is CASSQTPGLRGRGQETQYF. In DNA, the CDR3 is TGCGCCAGCAGCCAAACGCCGGGACTAAGGGGACGGGGACAAGAGACCCAGTACTTC.

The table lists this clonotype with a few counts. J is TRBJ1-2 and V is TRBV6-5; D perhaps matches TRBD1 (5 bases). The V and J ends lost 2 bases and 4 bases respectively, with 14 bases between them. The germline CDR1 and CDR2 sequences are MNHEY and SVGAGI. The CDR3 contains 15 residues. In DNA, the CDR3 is TGTGCCAGCAGTTACCGTAGGCAGGGTACCTATGGCTACACCTTC. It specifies CASSYRRQGTYGYTF.

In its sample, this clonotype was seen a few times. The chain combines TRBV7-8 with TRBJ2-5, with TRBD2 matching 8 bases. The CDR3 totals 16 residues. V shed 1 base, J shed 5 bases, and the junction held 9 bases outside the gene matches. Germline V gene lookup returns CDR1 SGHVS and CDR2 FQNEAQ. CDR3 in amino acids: CASSLDSGRGIETQYF. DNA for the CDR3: TGTGCCAGCAGCTTAGACAGCGGGAGAGGTATTGAGACCCAGTACTTC. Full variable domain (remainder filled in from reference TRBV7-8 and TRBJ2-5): GAGVSQSPRYKVAKRGQDVALRCDPISGHVSLFWYQQALGQGPEFLTYFQNEAQLDKSGLPSDRFFAERPEGSVSTLKIQRTQQEDSAVYLCASSLDSGRGIETQYFGPGTRLLVL.

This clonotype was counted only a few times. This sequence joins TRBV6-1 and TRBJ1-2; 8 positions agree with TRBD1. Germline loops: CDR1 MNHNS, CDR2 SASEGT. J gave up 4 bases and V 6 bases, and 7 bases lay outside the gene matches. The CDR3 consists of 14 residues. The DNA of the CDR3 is TGTGCCAGCAGCCGAGACAGGGGAGTCTATGGCTACACCTTC. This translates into CASSRDRGVYGYTF.

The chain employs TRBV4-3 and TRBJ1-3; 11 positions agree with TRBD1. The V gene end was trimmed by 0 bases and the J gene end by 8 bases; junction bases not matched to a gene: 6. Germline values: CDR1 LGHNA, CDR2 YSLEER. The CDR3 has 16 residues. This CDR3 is CASSQDADRGRDTIYF. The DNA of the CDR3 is TGCGCCAGCAGCCAAGACGCGGACAGGGGGCGCGACACCATATATTTT.

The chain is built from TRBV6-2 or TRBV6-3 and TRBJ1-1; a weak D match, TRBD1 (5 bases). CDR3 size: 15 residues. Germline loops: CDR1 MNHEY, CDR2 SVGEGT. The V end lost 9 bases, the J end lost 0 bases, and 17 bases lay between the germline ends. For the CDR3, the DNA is TGTGCCAGTAAAAAAAGGACACCCCTGAACACTGAAGCTTTCTTT. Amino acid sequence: CASKKRTPLNTEAFF.

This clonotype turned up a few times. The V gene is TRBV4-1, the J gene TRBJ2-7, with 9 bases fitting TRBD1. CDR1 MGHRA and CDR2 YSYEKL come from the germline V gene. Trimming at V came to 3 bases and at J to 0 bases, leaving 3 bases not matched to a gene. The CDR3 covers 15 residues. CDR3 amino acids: CASSHGQGPSYEQYF. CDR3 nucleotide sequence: TGCGCCAGCAGCCACGGACAGGGGCCCTCCTACGAGCAGTACTTC.

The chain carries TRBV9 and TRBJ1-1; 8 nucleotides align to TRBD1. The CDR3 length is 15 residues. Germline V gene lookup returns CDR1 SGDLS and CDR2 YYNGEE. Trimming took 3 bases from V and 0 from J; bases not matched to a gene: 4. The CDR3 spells CASSADRGMNTEAFF. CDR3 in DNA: TGTGCCAGCAGCGCCGACAGGGGAATGAACACTGAAGCTTTCTTT.

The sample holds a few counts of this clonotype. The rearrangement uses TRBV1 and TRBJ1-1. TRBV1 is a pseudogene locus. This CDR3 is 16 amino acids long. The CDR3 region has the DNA TGCACCAGCAGCCAAGACCTCGGACCCGCGGGAACTGAAGCTTTCTTT. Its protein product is CTSSQDLGPAGTEAFF.